This TCR beta chain was captured in a study of CD8 T cells in Susac syndrome. Study results and caveats: It was acknowledged in the study that the number of individuals who were included in its TCR sequencing and HLA analysis was relatively small.

RNA amounts of 0.5 to 1 ug underwent reverse transcription with random hexamers. The authors amplified TCR beta CDR3 across 54 Vbeta and 13 Jbeta using immunoSEQ multiplex PCR. TCRdb independently ran MiXCR on the immunoSEQ multiplex PCR reads; one entry per CDR3 protein. The sample has over 120,000 distinct CDR3 sequences, around 94% seen once. Age- and sex-matched healthy donors served as the control group. CDR1 MNHNY and CDR2 SVGAGI come from the germline V gene (reference sequence). V dropped 7 bases and J dropped 6 bases, with 13 bases sitting between them. The CDR3 is 13 amino acids. With regard to this clonotype: As yet, its antigen is unknown.

The chain uses TRBV6-6 and TRBJ1-5, with D hard to call. The sequence derives from a human donor in good health. Sequencing was done on a sample of CD4+ T cells from PBMCs. The CDR3 reads CASTKVGVQPQHF. DNA of the CDR3: TGTGCCAGCACCAAGGTAGGAGTTCAGCCCCAGCATTTT.